This T cell receptor (beta chain) was retrieved from a study of blood T cell repertoires in COVID-19. About the research overall: Sites across the United States, Italy and Spain contributed samples from acute and convalescent COVID-19.

Source study methods: Estimates of nucleated cell counts were drawn from the amplification of reference gene primers. Using immunoSEQ multiplex PCR, the repertoire was profiled, and TCRdb retains in-frame clones only, with some absent. The V and J calls and clone size come from that table; D and trimming were worked out from the DNA. The repertoire has around 100,000 clones, roughly 85% of them found once; the top ten carry 1.5% to 2%. The TCR originated in a woman in her 70s with active or convalescent COVID-19. What was sequenced was peripheral blood.

The CDR3 region has the DNA TGTGCCAGCGGGACAGACTTAAATGAGCAGTTCTTC. It specifies CASGTDLNEQFF. The chain couples TRBV7-9 to TRBJ2-1; 7 positions match TRBD1. The J segment lost 7 bases and the V segment lost 8 bases, leaving 5 bases of the junction unmatched. Germline CDR1 reads SEHNR; CDR2 reads FQNEAQ (reference sequence). The CDR3 is 12 residues long.